The rows below give T cell receptor beta chains drawn from one sample of a study of identical twins. TCRdb reprocessed the 5' RACE reads with MiXCR, giving one entry per CDR3 protein. This table holds hundreds of thousands of distinct CDR3 sequences, around 20% found once. Another study also made use of these data, one on T cells expressing NK-cell markers.

The sequenced sample consisted of PBMCs. These receptor sequences come from a woman aged 18-29 years in good health. Each CDR3 is given with its conserved first and last residue. Each record gives: CDR3 DNA, CDR3 protein, V gene, J gene, D gene, clone size. The D gene is left open where the match is weak. Expanded clones are given a class, and other clones once, few, many or no size at all.

TGCAGTGCTAATTCTCCAAAAATGGAGACCCAGTACTTC	CSANSPKMETQYF	TRBV20-1	TRBJ2-5	NA	NA
TGCGCCAGCAGCCAATCGCTAGCGGCCGGCTACAATGAGCAGTTCTTC	CASSQSLAAGYNEQFF	TRBV4-1	TRBJ2-1	TRBD2	NA
TGTGCCAGCAGTTATTACAGGGGGCGAAATTCACCCCTCCACTTT	CASSYYRGRNSPLHF	TRBV6-5	TRBJ1-6	TRBD1	few
TGTGCCAGTAGTATAGGGGGAGCTGGGGCCAACGTCCTGACTTTC	CASSIGGAGANVLTF	TRBV19	TRBJ2-6	NA	NA
TGCGCCAGCAGCCAAGATCAAGCGGACTACAATGAGCAGTTCTTC	CASSQDQADYNEQFF	TRBV4-3	TRBJ2-1	NA	NA
TGCAGCGTTGCTAGCAACTACGAGCAGTACTTC	CSVASNYEQYF	TRBV29-1	TRBJ2-7	NA	NA
TGTGCCAGCAGCTTTGGACTCGAAAGGAAGTACGAGCAGTACTTC	CASSFGLERKYEQYF	TRBV7-9	TRBJ2-7	NA	NA
TGTGCCATCAGCGACCGACGGGATCAGCCCCAGCATTTT	CAISDRRDQPQHF	TRBV10-3	TRBJ1-5	NA	NA
TGCAGTGCTACTCTACTTGGGGAGCAGTACTTC	CSATLLGEQYF	TRBV20-1	TRBJ2-7	NA	NA
TGTGCCAGCAGCCAAGCCTCTCGACAGGGGTTCTCTGAGACCCAGTACTTC	CASSQASRQGFSETQYF	TRBV4-2	TRBJ2-5	TRBD1	NA
TGCAGTGCTAGACCCCCGGGCGGAGGACCCCAGCATTTT	CSARPPGGGPQHF	TRBV20-1	TRBJ1-5	NA	few
TGCAGTGCACTAAGGAGGGAGGGCGGGGAGCTGTTTTTT	CSALRREGGELFF	TRBV20-1	TRBJ2-2	TRBD2	NA
TGCAGTGCTAGACTGACTAGCGGAGCCTACGAGCAGTACTTC	CSARLTSGAYEQYF	TRBV20-1	TRBJ2-7	TRBD2	many
TGCAGCGTTGATTCGGGAATCGACACTGAAGCTTTCTTT	CSVDSGIDTEAFF	TRBV29-1	TRBJ1-1	NA	few
TGCAGTGGAGGAACGGATTCCTACGAGCAGTACTTC	CSGGTDSYEQYF	TRBV20-1	TRBJ2-7	NA	NA
TGTGCCAGCAGTTCGGAACGGGAGCTCCACGAGCAGTACTTC	CASSSERELHEQYF	TRBV6-5	TRBJ2-7	NA	NA
TGTGCCAGCAGTTACGGGACAGGGCTCCACGAGCAGTACTTC	CASSYGTGLHEQYF	TRBV6-5	TRBJ2-7	TRBD1	many
TGCAGTGCTAGAGTAAGAGGGCCCGATCAGCCCCAGCATTTT	CSARVRGPDQPQHF	TRBV20-1	TRBJ1-5	NA	few
TGTGCCAGCAGCCAACAACAGGGACTCACTGAAGCTTTCTTT	CASSQQQGLTEAFF	TRBV6-2/TRBV6-3	TRBJ1-1	NA	NA
TGCAGCGCACATCCGAGGGGTGTATTCGAGCAGTACTTC	CSAHPRGVFEQYF	TRBV20-1	TRBJ2-7	NA	NA
TGTGCCAGCAGCTTTAGAAAGGGAGGAGAGCAGTACTTC	CASSFRKGGEQYF	TRBV7-8	TRBJ2-7	NA	NA
TGCAGTGCTCCTACAGGGATCTATGGCTACACCTTC	CSAPTGIYGYTF	TRBV20-1	TRBJ1-2	NA	NA
TGCAGTGCTAAAGGAATCTACAATGAGCAGTTCTTC	CSAKGIYNEQFF	TRBV20-1	TRBJ2-1	NA	few
TGTGCCAGCAGTTACGACAGGTCGAACACTGAAGCTTTCTTT	CASSYDRSNTEAFF	TRBV6-5	TRBJ1-1	NA	few
TGTGCCTCTACAGCGGGAGGGGTCTACAATGAGCAGTTCTTC	CASTAGGVYNEQFF	TRBV7-8	TRBJ2-1	TRBD2	few
TGTGCCAGCAGGGACAGGGTTGAAGCTTTCTTT	CASRDRVEAFF	TRBV6-5	TRBJ1-1	TRBD1	many
TGTGCCATCAGTGAAGCCTACCAAGAGACCCAGTACTTC	CAISEAYQETQYF	TRBV10-3	TRBJ2-5	NA	few
TGTGCCAGCTGCCAAGCCGGGACTGGCTCCTACAATGAGCAGTTCTTC	CASCQAGTGSYNEQFF	TRBV3-1	TRBJ2-1	NA	NA
TGTGCCAGCAGACCTCAACAGGATTGGGATCAGCCCCAGCATTTT	CASRPQQDWDQPQHF	TRBV5-6	TRBJ1-5	NA	NA
TGTGCCAGCAGCTTAGCGAACAGGGGCCCTTGGACAGATACGCAGTATTTT	CASSLANRGPWTDTQYF	TRBV7-6	TRBJ2-3	TRBD1	NA
TGTGCCAGCAGCCGGTTTCTAGCGGTCGGAAACACCGGGGAGCTGTTTTTT	CASSRFLAVGNTGELFF	TRBV9	TRBJ2-2	TRBD2	NA
TGTGCCAGCAGCCCCAACCTTCAGCCCCTTGGGCGGGAGAGATACAATGAGCAGTTCTTC	CASSPNLQPLGRERYNEQFF	TRBV11-2	TRBJ2-1	TRBD2	few
TGCAGTGCTAGTCGTTTCGGGAAAGAGCAGTTCTTC	CSASRFGKEQFF	TRBV20-1	TRBJ2-1	NA	few
TGCGCCAGCAGCTTGGATGGACAGGGCTACAATGAGCAGTTCTTC	CASSLDGQGYNEQFF	TRBV5-1	TRBJ2-1	TRBD1	NA
TGTGCCAGCAGTTACCGTAGCCCCAGGTGGGACTTTGAGGATAAGGAGCAGTTCTTC	CASSYRSPRWDFEDKEQFF	TRBV6-5	TRBJ2-1	NA	NA
TGTGCCAGCAGCACAGGGGTCTACGAGCAGTACTTC	CASSTGVYEQYF	TRBV12-3/TRBV12-4	TRBJ2-7	TRBD1	NA
TGTGCCAGCAGCTTAAACTCCCTAGCGGGGGCGGGGGAGACCCAGTACTTC	CASSLNSLAGAGETQYF	TRBV7-2	TRBJ2-5	TRBD2	many
TGCGCCAGCAGCGGAGGAGGAACTAGCGGGAGAGCAAGTGAGCAGTTCTTC	CASSGGGTSGRASEQFF	TRBV5-1	TRBJ2-1	TRBD2	NA
TGTGCCAGCAGTTTTGGGGGGAGAGGGACCTACGAGCAGTACTTC	CASSFGGRGTYEQYF	TRBV12-3/TRBV12-4	TRBJ2-7	NA	few
TGTGCCGGTAGGACAGGTGGATCCTACGAGCAGTACTTC	CAGRTGGSYEQYF	TRBV28	TRBJ2-7	TRBD1	NA
TGTGCCACCAGCAATTTATTAAGGGAAGGGGAACAGTGGGCTTTCTTT	CATSNLLREGEQWAFF	TRBV15	TRBJ1-1	NA	many
TGTGCCAGCAGCTTAATGAGTGAAGGCGGGGAGCTGTTTTTT	CASSLMSEGGELFF	TRBV7-9	TRBJ2-2	NA	few
TGTGCCAGCAGCCAAGGCGTTCGTGAAAAACTGTTTTTT	CASSQGVREKLFF	TRBV3-1	TRBJ1-4	NA	many
TGTGCCAGCAGCCATAGCGGGGATATCTACAATGAGCAGTTCTTC	CASSHSGDIYNEQFF	TRBV5-5	TRBJ2-1	TRBD2	NA
TGTGCCAGCAGCTTAAACCGACAGGGGGCGTACGAGCAGTACTTC	CASSLNRQGAYEQYF	TRBV7-8	TRBJ2-7	TRBD1	NA
TGCGCCAGCACGCGGGAGGGCCTACCGAACACCGGGGAGCTGTTTTTT	CASTREGLPNTGELFF	TRBV5-1	TRBJ2-2	TRBD2	few
TGCAGTGCTAGCCCTTGGGGCCGTACGGCTGGCTACACCTTC	CSASPWGRTAGYTF	TRBV20-1	TRBJ1-2	NA	NA
TGTGCCAGCAGTTGGGTGTCTAGGGATGAGCAGTTCTTC	CASSWVSRDEQFF	TRBV12-3/TRBV12-4	TRBJ2-1	NA	once
TGTGCCAGCAGTAAGAGCCTGTCCGGGACTAGCCGTCTTGTAGTGGGCTACGAGCAGTACTTC	CASSKSLSGTSRLVVGYEQYF	TRBV6-1	TRBJ2-7	TRBD2	few
TGTGCCAGCGGCGGCAGGGATCGAACAGATACGCAGTATTTT	CASGGRDRTDTQYF	TRBV6-1	TRBJ2-3	NA	once
TGCAGTGCTAGGGTCTTTACTAGTACGCAGTATTTT	CSARVFTSTQYF	TRBV20-1	TRBJ2-3	NA	few
TGTGCCAGCAGACCGGGACTTTTCACAGATACGCAGTATTTT	CASRPGLFTDTQYF	TRBV25-1	TRBJ2-3	NA	once
TGTGCCAGCAGCTTGGTCGCCAAAAACATTCAGTACTTC	CASSLVAKNIQYF	TRBV5-5	TRBJ2-4	NA	many
TGCGCCAGCGGCTTGTCCGCTAGCGGGCCGTTGAACGAGCAGTACTTC	CASGLSASGPLNEQYF	TRBV5-1	TRBJ2-7	TRBD2	NA
TGTGGCTCGTTCGCGGACAGGAACACCGGGGAGCTGTTTTTT	CGSFADRNTGELFF	TRBV6-1	TRBJ2-2	NA	NA
TGCAGTGCTAGGGCAGGAGGGAACGGGGAGCTGTTTTTT	CSARAGGNGELFF	TRBV20-1	TRBJ2-2	NA	NA
TGTGCCAGCCTACGGACAGGGGGCTTGAGTCCCTACGAGCAGTACTTC	CASLRTGGLSPYEQYF	TRBV9	TRBJ2-7	TRBD1	NA
TGTGCCAGCAGCGTAGATCGAAGCTCCTACAATGAGCAGTTCTTC	CASSVDRSSYNEQFF	TRBV9	TRBJ2-1	NA	many